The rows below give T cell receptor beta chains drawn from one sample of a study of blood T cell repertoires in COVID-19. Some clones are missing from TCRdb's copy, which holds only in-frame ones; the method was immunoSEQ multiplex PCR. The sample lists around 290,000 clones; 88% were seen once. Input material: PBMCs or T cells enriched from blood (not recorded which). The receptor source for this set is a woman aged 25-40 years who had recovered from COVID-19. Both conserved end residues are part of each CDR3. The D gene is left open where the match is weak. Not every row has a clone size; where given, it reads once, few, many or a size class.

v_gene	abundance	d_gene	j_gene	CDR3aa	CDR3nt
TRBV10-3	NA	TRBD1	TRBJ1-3	CATRTGVPSGNTIYF	TGTGCCACCAGGACAGGAGTCCCATCTGGAAACACCATATATTTT
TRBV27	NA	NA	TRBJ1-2	CASSSVGEGPNYGYTF	TGTGCCAGCAGTTCCGTTGGTGAGGGCCCCAACTATGGCTACACCTTC
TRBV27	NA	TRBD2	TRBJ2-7	CASGRTSGRYYEQYF	TGTGCCAGCGGCAGGACTAGCGGGAGGTACTACGAGCAGTACTTC
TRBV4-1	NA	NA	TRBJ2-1	CASSQQSQGLTNEQFF	TGCGCCAGCAGCCAACAATCACAGGGTTTGACGAATGAGCAGTTCTTC
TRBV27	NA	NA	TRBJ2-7	CATQTLYEQYF	TGTGCCACACAGACCCTATACGAGCAGTACTTC
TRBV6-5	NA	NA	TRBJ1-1	CASSTPFLGGGEAFF	TGTGCCAGCAGTACCCCGTTCCTAGGGGGTGGTGAAGCTTTCTTT
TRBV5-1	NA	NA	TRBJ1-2	CASSPVAGLAQNYGYTF	TGCGCCAGCAGCCCCGTGGCAGGCCTTGCTCAGAACTATGGCTACACCTTC
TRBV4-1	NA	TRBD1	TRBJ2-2	CASSLRQGAGGELFF	TGCGCCAGCAGCCTCCGACAGGGGGCAGGAGGGGAGCTGTTTTTT
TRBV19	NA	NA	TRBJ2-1	CASSSASYNEQFF	TGTGCCAGTTCTAGCGCCAGCTACAATGAGCAGTTCTTC
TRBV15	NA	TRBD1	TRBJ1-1	CATSTRTGVGTEAFF	TGTGCCACCAGCACCCGGACAGGGGTGGGCACTGAAGCTTTCTTT
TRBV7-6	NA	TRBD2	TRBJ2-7	CASSFLAGSHEQYF	TGTGCCAGCAGCTTTCTAGCGGGAAGCCACGAGCAGTACTTC
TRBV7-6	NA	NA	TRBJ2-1	CASSEIGKRLVSSYNEQFF	TGTGCCAGCAGCGAAATCGGCAAGCGGCTTGTCAGCTCCTACAATGAGCAGTTCTTC
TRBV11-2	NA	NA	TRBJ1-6	CASSLDWVSGSPLHF	TGTGCCAGCAGCTTAGATTGGGTTAGCGGTTCACCCCTCCACTTT
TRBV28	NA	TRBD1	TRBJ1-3	CASSLDRPSGNTIYF	TGTGCCAGCAGCCTGGACAGGCCCTCTGGAAACACCATATATTTT
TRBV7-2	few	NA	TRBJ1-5	CASSLALWGPGGPQHF	TGTGCCAGCAGCTTAGCGCTGTGGGGGCCTGGGGGGCCCCAGCATTTT
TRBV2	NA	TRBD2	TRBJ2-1	CASSVAGGSYNEQFF	TGTGCCAGCAGTGTGGCGGGGGGCTCCTACAATGAGCAGTTCTTC
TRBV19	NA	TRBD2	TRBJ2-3	CASQGRGGSDTQYF	TGTGCCTCCCAGGGGCGGGGGGGATCAGATACGCAGTATTTT
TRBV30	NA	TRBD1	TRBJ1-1	CASQGLNTEAFF	TGTGCCTCACAGGGGTTGAACACTGAAGCTTTCTTT
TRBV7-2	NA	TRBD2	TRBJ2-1	CASSLEIAGLYNEQFF	TGTGCCAGCAGCTTAGAGATAGCGGGCCTCTACAATGAGCAGTTCTTC
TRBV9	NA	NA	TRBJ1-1	CASSLRQFEAFF	TGTGCCAGCAGCCTGAGACAGTTTGAAGCTTTCTTT
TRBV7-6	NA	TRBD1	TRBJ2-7	CASSLAPTGTDSYEQYF	TGTGCCAGCAGCTTAGCGCCAACCGGGACAGATTCCTACGAGCAGTACTTC
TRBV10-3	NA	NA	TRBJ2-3	CATQGARGGTDTQYF	TGTGCCACCCAAGGGGCCAGGGGCGGCACAGATACGCAGTATTTT
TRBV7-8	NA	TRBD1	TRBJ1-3	CASSLPRTGGRGNTIYF	TGTGCCAGCAGCTTACCAAGGACAGGGGGCCGTGGAAACACCATATATTTT
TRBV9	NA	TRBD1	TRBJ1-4	CASSDPGTGRTNEKLFF	TGTGCCAGCAGCGACCCCGGGACAGGGCGAACTAATGAAAAACTGTTTTTT
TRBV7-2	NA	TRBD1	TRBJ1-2	CASSWDSSSYGYTF	TGTGCCAGCAGCTGGGACAGTTCGAGCTATGGCTACACCTTC
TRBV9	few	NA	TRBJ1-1	CASSVRETFMNTEAFF	TGTGCCAGCAGCGTAAGGGAGACTTTCATGAACACTGAAGCTTTCTTT
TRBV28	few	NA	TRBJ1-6	CASIRGMGISPLHF	TGTGCCAGCATTAGGGGAATGGGAATTTCACCCCTCCACTTT
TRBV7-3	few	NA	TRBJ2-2	CASSPIWSTGTGELFF	TGTGCCAGCAGCCCGATCTGGAGTACTGGAACCGGGGAGCTGTTTTTT
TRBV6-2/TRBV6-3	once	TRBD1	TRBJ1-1	CASSIYTGATEAFF	TGTGCCAGCAGTATATATACAGGGGCCACTGAAGCTTTCTTT
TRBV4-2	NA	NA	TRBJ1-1	CASSQRAGGNKAFF	TGTGCCAGCAGCCAAAGAGCTGGGGGGAATAAAGCTTTCTTT
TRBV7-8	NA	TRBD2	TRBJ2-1	CASSLGLITSVRYNEQFF	TGTGCCAGCAGCTTAGGCCTTATCACTAGCGTCCGGTACAATGAGCAGTTCTTC
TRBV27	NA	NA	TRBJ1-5	CASSLGRDQPQHF	TGTGCCAGCAGTTTGGGGAGGGATCAGCCCCAGCATTTT
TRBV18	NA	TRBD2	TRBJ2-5	CASSPLSRTSERETQYF	TGTGCCAGCTCACCACTTTCCCGGACTAGCGAGAGGGAGACCCAGTACTTC
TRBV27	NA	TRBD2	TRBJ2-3	CASSSSSGDYTDTQYF	TGTGCCAGCAGTTCCTCTAGCGGGGACTACACAGATACGCAGTATTTT
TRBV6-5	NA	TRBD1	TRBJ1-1	CASSYLPGQGNTEAFF	TGTGCCAGCAGTTACTTACCGGGACAGGGGAACACTGAAGCTTTCTTT
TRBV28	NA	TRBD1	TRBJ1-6	CASSQGTGSRTPLHF	TGTGCCAGCAGCCAAGGGACAGGGTCGAGGACACCCCTCCACTTT
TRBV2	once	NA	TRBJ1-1	CASTEFGGMAEAFF	TGTGCCAGCACCGAATTTGGAGGGATGGCTGAAGCTTTCTTT
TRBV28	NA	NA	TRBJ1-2	CASSLIRGGGYTF	TGTGCCAGCAGTTTAATTCGGGGGGGAGGCTACACCTTC
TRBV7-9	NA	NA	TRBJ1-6	CASSQDRPSPLHF	TGTGCCAGCAGCCAAGACAGGCCGTCACCCCTCCACTTT
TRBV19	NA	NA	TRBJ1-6	CASNDHRVGYYNSPLHF	TGTGCCAGTAACGACCACAGGGTGGGGTATTATAATTCACCCCTCCACTTT
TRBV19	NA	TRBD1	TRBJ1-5	CASRSRDRENQPQHF	TGTGCCAGCCGGTCCCGGGACAGGGAAAATCAGCCCCAGCATTTT
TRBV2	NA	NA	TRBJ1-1	CASHEAGTEAFF	TGTGCCAGCCACGAAGCGGGCACTGAAGCTTTCTTT
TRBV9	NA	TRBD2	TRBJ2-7	CASSVSSGRAYHEQYF	TGTGCCAGCAGCGTATCAAGCGGGAGGGCCTACCACGAGCAGTACTTC
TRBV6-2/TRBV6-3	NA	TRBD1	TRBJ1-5	CASSQGAYQPQHF	TGTGCCAGCAGTCAGGGGGCATATCAGCCCCAGCATTTT
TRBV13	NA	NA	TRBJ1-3	CASSFGMRANRNTIYF	TGTGCCAGCAGCTTCGGTATGCGAGCGAATAGAAACACCATATATTTT